Detailed here is one TCR beta chain. No cognate antigen has been identified for it. No base-level quality is on record; no much larger clone is a single base apart. Peripheral blood CD8+ and CD4+ T cells from healthy donors, Susac syndrome patients and multiple sclerosis patients were profiled using high-throughput TCR beta sequencing. Healthy donors were included as age- and sex-matched controls. CD8+ TEMRA cells were enriched by FACS, while bulk CD8+ and CD4+ T cells were purified by magnetic negative isolation. Blood was collected in EDTA tubes and processed within 24 hours, with PBMCs isolated through density gradient centrifugation. PBMCs intended for TCR sequencing were frozen in liquid nitrogen and were later thawed in a 37 degrees C water bath. The sorted or isolated CD4+, CD8+ and CD8+ TEMRA cells had a purity of 90% or higher. RNA was extracted using the RNeasy kit, and roughly 0.5 to 1 ug of the RNA was reverse transcribed with random hexamers. TCR beta CDR3 regions were amplified with the immunoSEQ multiplex PCR assay covering 54 Vbeta and 13 Jbeta segments. PCR amplification bias was corrected using a synthetic template baseline for primer optimization and computational correction. Turning to the authors' computational methods: Only productive sequences were kept, with reads annotated to V, D and J genes according to IMGT and analyzed in immunoSEQ Analyzer. To calculate clonality, Shannon entropy was normalized by log2 of the number of productive unique sequences and then subtracted from one. For each patient and control, public and private clones were evaluated within the 100 most prevalent clones. Clones were defined as Susac-specific when absent from the healthy and MS cohorts, from 1052 published viral clones and from other ImmuneACCESS disease sequences. TCRdb applied fastp at Q25 and MiXCR to the public reads, then kept only in-frame beta chains. One record per CDR3 amino acid sequence lists the most common genes and DNA. The V and J calls follow TCRdb's processing rather than the paper's. The sample profile shows around 59,000 distinct CDR3 sequences; 85% to 95% of them were found once. The ten biggest clones cover approximately 0.18% of the sample.

This sample is part of a study of CD8 T cells in Susac syndrome (dated by TCRdb to about 2019). A note on the overall study: Whether CD8+ T cell activation and differentiation in Susac syndrome was antigen driven was tested using repertoire sequencing. CD8+ T cell repertoire clonality was compared between 12 healthy donors, some 14 Susac syndrome patients and fewer than 19 multiple sclerosis patients. Study-wide findings and limitations: The number of individuals in the TCR sequencing and HLA analysis was recognized as being relatively small.

V lost 4 bases and J lost 8 bases, and the count of bases not matched to a germline gene is 7. From cysteine to phenylalanine, the CDR3 is 12 amino acids long. The kept DNA is CDR3 alone, 36 bases in frame from the first base. Via the germline V gene (reference sequence), CDR1 is DFQATT and CDR2 SNEGSKA. The V and J genes are TRBV20-1 and TRBJ1-2; 7 central nucleotides agree with TRBD1. The material sequenced was CD8+ T cells from PBMCs. This receptor was identified in a human donor in good health. The CDR3 corresponds to CSAIGGSGGYTF. The nucleotide sequence is TGCAGTGCTATAGGGGGCTCGGGAGGCTACACCTTC.